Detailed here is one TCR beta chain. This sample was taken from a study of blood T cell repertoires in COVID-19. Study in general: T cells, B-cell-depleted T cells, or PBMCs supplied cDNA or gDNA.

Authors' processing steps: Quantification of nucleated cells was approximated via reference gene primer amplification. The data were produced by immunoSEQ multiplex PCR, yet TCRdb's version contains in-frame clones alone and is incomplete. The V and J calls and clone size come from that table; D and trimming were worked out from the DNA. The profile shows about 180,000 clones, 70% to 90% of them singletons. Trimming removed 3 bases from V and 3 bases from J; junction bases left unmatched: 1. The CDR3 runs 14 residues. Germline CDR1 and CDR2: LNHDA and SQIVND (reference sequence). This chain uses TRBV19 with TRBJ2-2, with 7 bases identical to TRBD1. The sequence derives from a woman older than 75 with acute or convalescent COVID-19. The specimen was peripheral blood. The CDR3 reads CASSIRGYTGELFF. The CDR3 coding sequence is TGTGCCAGTAGTATCAGGGGGTACACCGGGGAGCTGTTTTTT.